This T cell receptor beta chain is drawn from a study of tumor and adjacent non-tumor tissue in lung cancer. General observations from the study: Tumor tissue had significantly higher TCR diversity than normal lung.

For this clonotype: Its antigen is unknown. The germline gene is not matched at one end of the junction; a read error may be the cause.

The CDR3 contains 13 residues. In germline, CDR1 is SGHAT, CDR2 FQNNGV. This sample's RNA came from whole unsorted tissue. The library came from three nested PCR rounds adapted from ARM-PCR protocols. Each CDR3 protein is one row after TCRdb ran MiXCR on the multiplex PCR reads. This sample has more than 85,000 distinct CDR3 sequences; around 65% occur once, and the top ten carry about 16%. The sequenced sample was lung tumor tissue. This rearrangement joins TRBV11-2 to TRBJ1-2; D ambiguous. This TCR was sampled from a man between 65 and 85 years old with non-small cell lung cancer. The CDR3 is CASSRREGYGYTF. The CDR3 nucleotides read TGTGCCAGCAGTAGAAGGGAAGGCTATGGCTACACATTC.